The entry below describes one T cell receptor (beta chain). This clonotype was seen many times. The antigen it recognizes is unknown. One base away there is no much larger clone; base qualities are not given. These data belong to a study of neurological immune-mediated disorders (dated by TCRdb to between 2017 and 2020). Some background on the complete study: Among the approximately 35 multiple sclerosis patients, some 31 had relapsing-remitting MS and 3 had secondary progressive MS. Peripheral blood TCR-beta repertoires from patients with HTLV-I-associated myelopathy (HAM/TSP), patients with multiple sclerosis, and healthy controls were compared in the study using UMI-based sequencing. Longitudinal samples, technical triplicates and paired sorted CD4+ and CD8+ T-cell subsets, alongside PBMC samples, were included among the 106 TCR-beta libraries. The cohort included approximately 68 subjects: around 15 with HAM/TSP, around 34 with multiple sclerosis, and 20 healthy controls.

Study-level results and caveats: No clinical or MRI features were associated with the MS cluster, and the authors said that larger cohorts are needed. Across subjects, expanded clones never shared an identical CDR3 amino acid sequence, which suggests that the TCR-beta repertoires in every group were private. In phylogenetic analysis, the repertoires of 18 of 34 MS patients grouped into a cluster of related CDR3 sequences, which suggests a possible signature at the repertoire level. TCR clonal expansion was highest in HAM/TSP patients and lowest in MS patients, with MS patients falling below even healthy controls.

Unsorted PBMC libraries were generated from 2 million PBMCs stored in RNAlater at -80 °C until RNA extraction. Multiple sclerosis patients were enrolled in a US clinical protocol under which disease progression was evaluated by magnetic resonance imaging. Peripheral blood was subjected to Ficoll-Hypaque density gradient centrifugation to isolate PBMCs, which were then cryopreserved in liquid nitrogen. cDNA synthesis used template-switch 5'RACE with a primer carrying a 10-nucleotide random unique molecular identifier tagging each TCR transcript. Every sequencing run covered 15-18 subjects and yielded more than 160 million TCR-beta sequences. The RNeasy kit was used to extract total RNA. TCR-beta VDJ regions were amplified with primers for the TCR constant region and the 5'RACE anchor, using the KAPA Real-time Library Amplification kit. A first PCR added sample indexes and Illumina adaptors, and a second PCR then raised library yield. After purification with Ampure beads, the TCR product of roughly 650 bp was size-selected on a 2% E-gel SizeSelection system. Before pooling, libraries had their quality checked on a Bioanalyzer, their concentration measured with Qubit, and their quantity determined with the Kapa Library Quantification kit. An Illumina HiSeq 2500 sequenced the libraries paired-end 2 x 150 bp. To increase sequence diversity, about 24-32% phiX was spiked into each library pool. The paper's processing steps were these. The quality-filtered reads were processed with the UMI-based MiGEC pipeline, whose error correction step removed more than 80% of the raw TCR sequences. VDJ genes were aligned to IMGT germline references, and each clonotype was defined by a unique CDR3 amino acid sequence together with V-J genes. VDJtools evaluated clonal expansion, Shannon diversity and CDR3 relatedness (CalcPairwiseDistances, ClusterSamples); CLCbio workbench built phylogenetic trees. Using coefficient-of-variation modelling across technical triplicates, the study counted a clone as expanded if it had at least 8 unique UMIs. TCRdb reprocessed the public reads (quality trimming at Q25 with fastp, clone calling with MiXCR) and kept in-frame beta chains. Each entry is one CDR3 protein sequence, shown with its most common DNA and genes. TCRdb, not the original authors, processed these V and J calls. This sample is represented by fewer than 80,000 distinct CDR3 sequences; under 5.5% of them were singletons. 3% to 4% of the sample rests with the top ten.

CDR1 and CDR2 are drawn from the germline V gene: SNHLY, FYNNEI. V is reduced by 6 bases and J by 6 bases, leaving a spacing of 12 bases between them. Measured from the cysteine to the phenylalanine, the CDR3 is 13 residues long. Solely the CDR3 DNA is kept, with 39 bases framed from the first base. The clonotype was recovered from a woman aged 50 to 60 with multiple sclerosis. Here the chain combines TRBV2 and TRBJ1-5, with a weak D call of TRBD1 (6 bases match). The sequencing sample was made of PBMCs. CDR3 sequence: CASSTQGFQPQHF. The DNA reads as follows: TGTGCCAGCAGCACACAGGGATTTCAGCCCCAGCATTTT.